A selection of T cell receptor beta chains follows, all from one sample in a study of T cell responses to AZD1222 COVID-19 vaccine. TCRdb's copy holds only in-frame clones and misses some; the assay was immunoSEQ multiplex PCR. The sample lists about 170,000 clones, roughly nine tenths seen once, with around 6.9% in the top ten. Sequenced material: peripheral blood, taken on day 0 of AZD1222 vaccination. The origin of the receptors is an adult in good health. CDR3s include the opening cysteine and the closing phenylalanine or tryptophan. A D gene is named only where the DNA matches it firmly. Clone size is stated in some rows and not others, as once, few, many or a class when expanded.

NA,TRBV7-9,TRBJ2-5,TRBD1,TGTGCCAGCAGCTCAGGACAGGGACCTCAAGAGACCCAGTACTTC,CASSSGQGPQETQYF
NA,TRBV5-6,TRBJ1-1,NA,TGTGCCAGCAGCTTGGGAGGACAGCGCACTGAAGCTTTCTTT,CASSLGGQRTEAFF
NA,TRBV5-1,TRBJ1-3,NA,TGCGCCAGCACTCGCACCGGGACGGAAGGAAACACCATATATTTT,CASTRTGTEGNTIYF
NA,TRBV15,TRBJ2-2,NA,TGTGCCACCGGGGTATTCGTGGAGACCGGGGAGCTGTTTTTT,CATGVFVETGELFF
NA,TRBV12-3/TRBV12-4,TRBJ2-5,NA,TGTGCCAGCACCACAAACGGAGAGACCCAGTACTTC,CASTTNGETQYF
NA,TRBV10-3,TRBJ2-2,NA,TGTGCCATCAGTGAGTGGGGCGAGGACACCGGGGAGCTGTTTTTT,CAISEWGEDTGELFF
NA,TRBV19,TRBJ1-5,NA,TGTGCCAGTAGAACCACCTCAGGTAGCAATCAGCCCCAGCATTTT,CASRTTSGSNQPQHF
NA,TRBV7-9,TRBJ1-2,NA,TGTGCCAGCAGCCCAGTAGAGGCGGGCTATGGCTACACCTTC,CASSPVEAGYGYTF
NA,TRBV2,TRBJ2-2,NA,TGTGCCAGCAGGGGAGGGGGCACCGGGGAGCTGTTTTTT,CASRGGGTGELFF
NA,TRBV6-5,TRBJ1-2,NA,TGTGCCAGCAGTTACTTTCAGAACTATGGCTACACCTTC,CASSYFQNYGYTF
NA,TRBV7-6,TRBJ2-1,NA,TGTGCCAGCAGCTTAGCGGGCAGGGTGCATGAGCAGTTCTTC,CASSLAGRVHEQFF
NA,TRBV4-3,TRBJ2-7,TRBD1,TGCGCCAGCAGCCAAGATCGGCAGGGGGACTACGAGCAGTACTTC,CASSQDRQGDYEQYF
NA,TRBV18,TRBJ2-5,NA,TGTGCCAGCTCACCCTTAGACAGACAAGAGACCCAGTACTTC,CASSPLDRQETQYF
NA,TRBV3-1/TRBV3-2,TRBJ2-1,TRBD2,TGTGCCAGCAGCCAACGGTGGAGCGGGGTCTACAATGAGCAGTTCTTC,CASSQRWSGVYNEQFF
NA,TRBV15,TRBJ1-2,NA,TGTGCCACCAGCAAGCAGGCTTATGGCTACACCTTC,CATSKQAYGYTF
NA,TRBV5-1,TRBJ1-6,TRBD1,TGCGCCAGCAGCTTGGTAATGAGCGGGACAGGAAATAATTCACCCCTCCACTTT,CASSLVMSGTGNNSPLHF
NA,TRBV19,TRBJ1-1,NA,TGTGCCAGTAGTGGGAGGGGCTTGGGGACTGAAGCTTTCTTT,CASSGRGLGTEAFF
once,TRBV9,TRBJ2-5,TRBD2,TGTGCCAGCAGCGCCCAGACTAGCGGGGGGGAAGAGACCCAGTACTTC,CASSAQTSGGEETQYF
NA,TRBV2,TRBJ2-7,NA,TGTGCCAGCATTCTCCCGAGCTCCTACGAGCAGTACTTC,CASILPSSYEQYF
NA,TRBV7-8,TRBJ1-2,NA,TGTGCCAGCAGCTTAGTTGGGAGCTCCTATGGCTACACCTTC,CASSLVGSSYGYTF
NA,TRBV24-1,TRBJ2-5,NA,TGTGCCACCCGGGTTTCTGAGGGCCACGAGACCCAGTACTTC,CATRVSEGHETQYF
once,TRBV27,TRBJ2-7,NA,TGTGCCAGCAGTCGGGAAGCCGGGGGCAGGATGTACGAGCAGTACTTC,CASSREAGGRMYEQYF